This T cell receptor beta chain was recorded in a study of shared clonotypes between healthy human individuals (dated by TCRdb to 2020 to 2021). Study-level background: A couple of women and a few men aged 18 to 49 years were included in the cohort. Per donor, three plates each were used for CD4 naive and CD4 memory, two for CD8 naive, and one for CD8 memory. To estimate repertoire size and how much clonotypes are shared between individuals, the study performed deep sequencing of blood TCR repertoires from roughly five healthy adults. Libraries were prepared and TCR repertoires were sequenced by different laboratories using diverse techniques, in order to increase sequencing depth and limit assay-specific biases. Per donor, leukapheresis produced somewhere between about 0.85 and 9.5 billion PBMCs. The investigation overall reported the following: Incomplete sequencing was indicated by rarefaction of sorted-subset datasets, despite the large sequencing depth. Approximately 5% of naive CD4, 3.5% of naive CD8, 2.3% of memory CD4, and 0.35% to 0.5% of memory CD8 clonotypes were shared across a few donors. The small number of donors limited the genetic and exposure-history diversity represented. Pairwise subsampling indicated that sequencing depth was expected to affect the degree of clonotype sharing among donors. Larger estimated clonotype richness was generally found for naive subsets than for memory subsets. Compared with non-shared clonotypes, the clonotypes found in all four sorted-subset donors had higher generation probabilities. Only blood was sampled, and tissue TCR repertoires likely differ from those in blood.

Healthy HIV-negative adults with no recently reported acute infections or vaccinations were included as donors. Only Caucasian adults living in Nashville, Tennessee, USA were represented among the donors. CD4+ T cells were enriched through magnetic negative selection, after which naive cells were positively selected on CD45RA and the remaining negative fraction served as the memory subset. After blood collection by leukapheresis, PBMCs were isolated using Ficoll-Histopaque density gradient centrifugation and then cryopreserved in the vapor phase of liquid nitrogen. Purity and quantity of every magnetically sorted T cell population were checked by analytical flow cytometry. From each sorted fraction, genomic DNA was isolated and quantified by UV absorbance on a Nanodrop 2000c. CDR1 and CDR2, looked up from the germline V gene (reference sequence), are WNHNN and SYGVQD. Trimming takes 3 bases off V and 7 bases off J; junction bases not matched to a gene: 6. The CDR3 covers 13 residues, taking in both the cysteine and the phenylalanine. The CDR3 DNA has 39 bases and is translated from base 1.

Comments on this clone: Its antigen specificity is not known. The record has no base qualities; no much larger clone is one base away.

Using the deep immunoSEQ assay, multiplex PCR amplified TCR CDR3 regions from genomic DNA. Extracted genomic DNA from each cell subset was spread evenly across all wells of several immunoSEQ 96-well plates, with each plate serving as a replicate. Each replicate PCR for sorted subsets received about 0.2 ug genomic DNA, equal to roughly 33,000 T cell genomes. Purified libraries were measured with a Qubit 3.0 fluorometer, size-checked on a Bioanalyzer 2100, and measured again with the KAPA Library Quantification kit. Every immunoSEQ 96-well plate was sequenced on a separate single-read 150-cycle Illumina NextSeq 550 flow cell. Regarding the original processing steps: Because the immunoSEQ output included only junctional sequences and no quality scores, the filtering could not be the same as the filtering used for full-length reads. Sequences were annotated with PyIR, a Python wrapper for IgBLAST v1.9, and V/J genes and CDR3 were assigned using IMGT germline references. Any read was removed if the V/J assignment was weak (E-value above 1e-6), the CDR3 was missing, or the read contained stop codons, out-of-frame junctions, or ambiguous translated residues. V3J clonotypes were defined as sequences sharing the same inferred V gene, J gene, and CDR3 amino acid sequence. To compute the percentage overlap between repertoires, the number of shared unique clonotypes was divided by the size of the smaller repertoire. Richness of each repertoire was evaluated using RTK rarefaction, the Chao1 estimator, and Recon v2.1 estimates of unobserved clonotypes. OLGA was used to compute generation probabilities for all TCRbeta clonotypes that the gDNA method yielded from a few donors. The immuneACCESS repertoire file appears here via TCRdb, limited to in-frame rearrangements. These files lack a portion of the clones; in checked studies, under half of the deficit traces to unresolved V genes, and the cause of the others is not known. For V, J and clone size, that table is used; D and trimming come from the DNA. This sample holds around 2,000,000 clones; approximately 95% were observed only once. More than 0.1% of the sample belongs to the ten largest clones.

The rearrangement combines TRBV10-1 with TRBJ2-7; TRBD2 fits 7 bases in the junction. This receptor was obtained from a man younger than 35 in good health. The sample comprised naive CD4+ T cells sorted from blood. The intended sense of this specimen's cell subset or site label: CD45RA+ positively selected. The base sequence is TGCGCCAGCAGTGAAATAAGCGGGGAGGAGCAGTACTTC. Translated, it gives CASSEISGEEQYF.